This T cell receptor beta chain was recovered during a study of T cell repertoires in cytomegalovirus infection. As for the study in general: The public TCR beta signatures pointed to both CMV infection and matching HLA type. General study results and limits: Dominating the ex vivo response were HLA-C-restricted CMV-specific TCR beta clonotypes.

MiXCR, run by TCRdb on the reads, gives a single entry per CDR3 protein. The table shows a few hundred thousand distinct CDR3 sequences, with less than 30% occurring only once. This clonotype was counted many times. What it binds is unknown. In germline, CDR1 is SGHTA, CDR2 FQGNSA. CDR3 length equals 15 residues. Trimming took 3 bases from V and 9 from J, leaving 15 bases between them. This receptor was obtained from a human donor in good health (CMV status not recorded). Some clones in this sample may be carry-over from other donors' samples. Sequencing was carried out using PBMCs. The rearrangement uses TRBV7-2 and TRBJ1-6; possible D gene TRBD1, 5 bases. CDR3 DNA sequence: TGTGCCAGCAGCTTTGGGGCCAGTCGTGGTTCACCCCTCCACTTT. Translated, it gives CASSFGASRGSPLHF.